The 2 T cell receptor beta chains in this list originate from one sample, sequenced in a study of blood T cell repertoires in COVID-19. Some clones are missing from TCRdb's copy, which holds only in-frame ones; the method was immunoSEQ multiplex PCR. The sample holds fewer than 200,000 clones, approximately 84% seen once. The sample comprised PBMCs or T cells enriched from blood (not recorded which). The receptors were sampled from a woman in her thirties or forties with acute COVID-19.

The chain uses TRBV28 and TRBJ1-3, with 7 bases identical to TRBD1. This CDR3 spans 14 amino acids. V dropped 3 bases and J dropped 6; count of bases not matched to a gene: 5. In germline, CDR1 is MDHEN, CDR2 SYDVKM. CDR3 bases: TGTGCCAGCAGTTTCAGGGGGGCGAAAAACACCATATATTTT. This translates into CASSFRGAKNTIYF.

The V and J genes are TRBV2 and TRBJ2-2, with a weak D call TRBD2 (6 bases). Trimming cost V 5 bases and J 3 bases, with 13 bases left between them. The CDR3 extends over 15 amino acids. The germline gives CDR1 SNHLY, CDR2 FYNNEI. The CDR3 reads CASSKGGTYTGELFF. The DNA for the CDR3 is TGTGCCAGCAGTAAGGGCGGGACCTACACCGGGGAGCTGTTTTTT.